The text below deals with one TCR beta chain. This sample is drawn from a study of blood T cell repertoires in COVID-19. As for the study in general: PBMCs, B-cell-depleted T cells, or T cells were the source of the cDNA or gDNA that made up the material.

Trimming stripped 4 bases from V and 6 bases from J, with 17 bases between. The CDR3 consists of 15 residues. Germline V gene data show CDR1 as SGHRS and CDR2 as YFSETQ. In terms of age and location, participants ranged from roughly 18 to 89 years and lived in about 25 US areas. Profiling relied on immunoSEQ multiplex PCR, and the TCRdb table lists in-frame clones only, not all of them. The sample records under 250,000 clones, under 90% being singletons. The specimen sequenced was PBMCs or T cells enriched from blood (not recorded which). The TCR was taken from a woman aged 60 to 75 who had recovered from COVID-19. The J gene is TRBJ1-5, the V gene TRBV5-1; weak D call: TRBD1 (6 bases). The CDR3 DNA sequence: TGCGCCAGCAGCCCCAGTGGGGGCGCAGGTCAGCCCCAGCATTTT. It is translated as CASSPSGGAGQPQHF.